These 4 T cell receptor beta chains came from one sample sequenced in a study of vaccination effects on CD4 cells after COVID-19. Profiling relied on immunoSEQ multiplex PCR, and the TCRdb table lists in-frame clones only, not all of them. The sample shows 65,000 to 95,000 clones, around 74% of them seen only once. Under the ViraFEST assay, PBMC were stimulated with viral peptide pools so that antigen-specific CD4+ T cells expanded. Sequencing was performed afterwards. With about ten days of culture completed, CD4+ T cells were isolated. The cohort was immunized with two doses of either the BNT162b2 or mRNA-1273 vaccine. Their antigen targets remain unknown. The sequences come from CD4+ T cells from PBMCs cultured with HCoV-OC43 spike peptides, collected after COVID-19 vaccination. Stated subset: HCoV-OC43 spike overlapping peptide pool stimulation. Every receptor here comes from a human donor who received a COVID-19 vaccine.

The genes are TRBV5-1 and TRBJ1-2; weak D call: TRBD1 (6 bases). CDR3 length: 14 residues. CDR1 SGHRS and CDR2 YFSETQ come from the germline V gene. Trimming left V 4 bases short and J 2 bases short, with 12 bases between. The CDR3 DNA follows: TGCGCCAGCAGCACGCAGGGGCTAAACTATGGCTACACCTTC. Its translation: CASSTQGLNYGYTF.

The gene calls are TRBV7-2 and TRBJ2-1; TRBD1 aligns across 11 bases. Looked up from germline, CDR1 is SGHTA and CDR2 is FQGNSA. Trimming at V came to 3 bases and at J to 8 bases, leaving 6 bases not matched to a gene. The CDR3 spans 15 residues. CDR3 amino acids: CASSFGQGAIDEQFF. In nucleotides, the CDR3 is TGTGCCAGCAGCTTCGGACAGGGGGCTATCGATGAGCAGTTCTTC.

This clone was seen just once. The rearrangement links TRBV7-2 to TRBJ2-3, with D unclear. There are 13 residues in the CDR3. Germline CDR1 and CDR2: SGHTA and FQGNSA. V lost 5 bases and J lost 2, with 8 bases in between. CDR3 nucleotide sequence: TGTGCCAGCAGCGGGCCAAACACAGATACGCAGTATTTT. Translated: CASSGPNTDTQYF.

The chain links TRBV3-1 (or the pseudogene TRBV3-2) to TRBJ2-7, with D unclear. The CDR3 has 13 residues. Per germline, CDR1 LGHDT and CDR2 YNNKEL (reference sequence). V gave up 0 bases and J gave up 6 bases, with 9 bases separating them. The CDR3 here is CASSQDPFSEQYV. For the CDR3, the DNA is TGTGCCAGCAGCCAAGACCCCTTCTCCGAGCAGTACGTC.